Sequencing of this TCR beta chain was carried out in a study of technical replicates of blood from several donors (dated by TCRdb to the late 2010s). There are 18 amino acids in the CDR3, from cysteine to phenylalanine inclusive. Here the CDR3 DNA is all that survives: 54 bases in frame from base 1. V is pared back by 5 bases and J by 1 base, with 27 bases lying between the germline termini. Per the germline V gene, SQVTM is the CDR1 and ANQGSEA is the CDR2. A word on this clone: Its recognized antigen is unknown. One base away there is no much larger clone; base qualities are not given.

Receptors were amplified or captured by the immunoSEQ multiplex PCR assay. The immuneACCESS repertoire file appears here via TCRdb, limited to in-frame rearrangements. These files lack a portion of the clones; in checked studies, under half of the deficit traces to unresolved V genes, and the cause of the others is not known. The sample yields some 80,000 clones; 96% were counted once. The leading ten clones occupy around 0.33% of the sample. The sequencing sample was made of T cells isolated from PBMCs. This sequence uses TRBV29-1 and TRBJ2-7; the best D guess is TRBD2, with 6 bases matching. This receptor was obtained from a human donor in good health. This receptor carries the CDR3 CSVLGRQGIIGSSYEQYF. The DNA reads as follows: TGCAGCGTTCTAGGGAGGCAGGGAATCATCGGGAGTTCCTACGAGCAGTACTTC.